This T cell receptor beta chain was observed in a study of T cell responses to AZD1222 COVID-19 vaccine. Study results and limitations: Increases in Spike-specific TCR breadth and depth were seen after two AZD1222 doses. Researchers took repertoire samples only after the peak T cell response had come. Among the donors, most were white British and more were female, and clonal diversity was possibly underestimated.

The V end lost 0 bases, the J end lost 4 bases, and 16 bases lay between the germline ends. Germline V lookup: CDR1 LGHNA, CDR2 YSLEER. The CDR3 sequence is 17 residues long. Relative to its sample, this clone is medium-sized. What it recognizes is unknown. Assay used: immunoSEQ multiplex PCR; TCRdb lists only in-frame clones, some missing. This sample has roughly 130,000 clones, with 85% to 90% found just once. This sequence was found in an adult in good health. The specimen was peripheral blood, collected on day 0 of AZD1222 vaccination. The chain has TRBV4-3 and TRBJ1-5; D is perhaps TRBD1 (5 bases). CDR3 coding DNA: TGCGCCAGCAGCCAAGACTCGGCAGGGTTGGCGAATCAGCCCCAGCATTTT. Translating it yields CASSQDSAGLANQPQHF.